These 29 T cell receptor beta chains came from one sample sequenced in a study of T-cell memory formation after mild COVID-19. TCRdb re-called the 5' RACE reads with MiXCR, one entry per CDR3 protein. The repertoire holds 110,000 or so distinct CDR3 sequences, with about a fifth as singletons. Sequencing was performed on PBMCs or a T cell subset sorted from them (not recorded which). These receptor sequences come from a man between 18 and 35 years old who had mild COVID-19 (a few samples of this study predate the infection). Cell type and time point are not known.

The V gene is TRBV6-5, the J gene TRBJ1-2; D gene ambiguous. The germline V gene encodes CDR1 MNHEY and CDR2 SVGAGI. The CDR3 covers 13 residues. V was pared by 0 bases and J by 4 bases, with 6 bases between. CDR3 in amino acids: CASSYSRVYGYTF. The CDR3 DNA is TGTGCCAGCAGTTACTCCAGAGTCTATGGCTACACCTTC.

This clonotype was detected once. V is TRBV5-1 and J is TRBJ1-2; maybe TRBD1 (5 bases). The V gene lost 3 bases and the J gene lost 2 bases, with 14 bases spanning the gap. The CDR3 extends over 15 amino acids. Germline CDR1 is SGHRS and CDR2 is YFSETQ. This CDR3 reads CASSSFDSGNYGYTF. The CDR3 nucleotides are TGCGCCAGCAGCTCGTTCGATTCAGGGAACTATGGCTACACCTTC.

In this sample, this clonotype turned up a few times. The chain links TRBV21-1 to TRBJ2-5; the table assigns TRBD1, which was not confirmed against the DNA. TRBV21-1 is a pseudogene locus. The CDR3 contains 18 residues. This CDR3 is CASSKVLSGGRLKETQYF. The DNA of the CDR3 is TGTGCCAGCAGCAAAGTTCTTAGTGGGGGGCGATTAAAAGAGACCCAGTACTTC.

The J gene is TRBJ2-1, the V gene TRBV10-1; TRBD1 is a possible D gene (6 bases). V was pared by 6 bases and J by 3 bases, with 12 bases between. The CDR3 spans 14 residues. Germline V gives CDR1 WNHNN, CDR2 SYGVQD (reference sequence). DNA of the CDR3: TGCGCCAGCAGCCGACAGGACGGCTACAATGAGCAGTTCTTC. Its protein is CASSRQDGYNEQFF.

The chain employs TRBV3-1 and TRBJ1-2, with 11 bases aligning to TRBD1. The germline V gene has CDR1 LGHDT and CDR2 YNNKEL (reference sequence). There are 17 residues in the CDR3. Trimming at V came to 2 bases and at J to 3 bases, leaving 8 bases not matched to a gene. The CDR3: CASSQRPDRGRDYGYTF. DNA for the CDR3: TGTGCCAGCAGCCAAAGACCGGACAGGGGGCGAGACTATGGCTACACCTTC. Variable domain in full (rest from reference TRBV3-1 and TRBJ1-2): DTAVSQTPKYLVTQMGNDKSIKCEQNLGHDTMYWYKQDSKKFLKIMFSYNNKELIINETVPNRFSPKSPDKAHLNLHINSLELGDSAVYFCASSQRPDRGRDYGYTFGSGTRLTVV.

The rearrangement links TRBV29-1 to TRBJ2-2; tentative D call: TRBD1 (6 bases). V was trimmed by 7 bases and J by 0 bases, leaving 21 bases between them. CDR1 is SQVTM, CDR2 ANQGSEA, per germline. The CDR3 sequence is 17 residues long. As DNA, the CDR3 is TGCAGCGCGGGCGGACCTGTGGACAGCCCGAACACCGGGGAGCTGTTTTTT. It yields the protein CSAGGPVDSPNTGELFF.

V is TRBV9 and J is TRBJ2-3, with 8 bases that match TRBD2. Germline lookup yields CDR1 SGDLS and CDR2 YYNGEE. Germline trimming cut 5 bases from V and 3 bases from J; bases unmatched to any gene: 5. This CDR3 is 14 amino acids long. CDR3 sequence: CASSDSGVTDTQYF. The CDR3 DNA reads TGTGCCAGCAGTGATAGCGGGGTTACAGATACGCAGTATTTT.

The rearrangement links TRBV7-9 to TRBJ2-6; D possibly corresponds to TRBD1 (5 bases). In germline, CDR1 is SEHNR, CDR2 FQNEAQ (reference sequence). The V and J ends lost 4 bases and 0 bases respectively, with 10 bases between them. There are 16 residues in the CDR3. The CDR3 nucleotides are TGTGCCAGCAGCTCGACAGCGCACTCTGGGGCCAACGTCCTGACTTTC. Amino acids: CASSSTAHSGANVLTF. The whole variable domain, remainder taken from reference TRBV7-9 and TRBJ2-6, is DTGVSQNPRHKITKRGQNVTFRCDPISEHNRLYWYRQTLGQGPEFLTYFQNEAQLEKSRLLSDRFSAERPKGSFSTLEIQRTEQGDSAMYLCASSSTAHSGANVLTFGAGSRLTVL.

The V call is TRBV15, the J call TRBJ2-1; D perhaps matches TRBD2 (7 bases). The CDR3 is made up of 14 amino acids. Trimming pared 4 bases from V and 6 bases from J, leaving 13 bases between. Per the germline V gene, CDR1 is LNHNV and CDR2 is YYDKDF (reference sequence). This chain's CDR3 is CATSKGGVGNEQFF. The CDR3, as DNA: TGTGCCACCAGCAAGGGGGGGGTAGGCAATGAGCAGTTCTTC.

The chain's CDR3 is CASSSERGTYTEAFF. CDR3 DNA: TGCGCCAGCAGCTCCGAACGGGGAACCTACACTGAAGCTTTCTTT. The gene calls are TRBV5-1 and TRBJ1-1, with D hard to call. The CDR3 extends over 15 amino acids. Trimming removed 3 bases from V and 3 bases from J, with 15 bases in between. Germline CDR1 and CDR2: SGHRS and YFSETQ.

This clonotype showed up just a few times. V usage is TRBV6-2 or TRBV6-3 and J usage is TRBJ2-2, with 10 bases fitting TRBD1. Germline-derived CDR1 and CDR2 are MNHEY and SVGEGT. CDR3 length: 16 residues. V lost 4 bases and J lost 6; bases outside the gene matches: 8. CDR3 sequence: CASSSDWTGGSGELFF. The CDR3 DNA sequence: TGTGCCAGCAGTTCGGATTGGACAGGGGGATCCGGGGAGCTGTTTTTT.

The chain couples TRBV11-2 to TRBJ2-1, with D unresolved. Germline loops: CDR1 SGHAT, CDR2 FQNNGV. Trimming took 0 bases from V and 10 from J, leaving 10 bases between them. This CDR3 comprises 13 residues. In nucleotides, the CDR3 is TGTGCCAGCAGCTTAGATCCCCCAGCGGAGCAGTTCTTC. This sequence encodes CASSLDPPAEQFF.

V and J are TRBV4-1 and TRBJ2-1, with 9 bases aligning to TRBD2. The V gene end was trimmed by 1 base and the J gene end by 8 bases; junction bases not matched to a gene: 6. Germline V gives CDR1 MGHRA, CDR2 YSYEKL. This CDR3 contains 15 residues. CDR3: CASSQGGGAIHEQFF. CDR3 sequence (DNA): TGCGCCAGCAGCCAAGGCGGGGGGGCCATCCATGAGCAGTTCTTC.

The gene calls are TRBV4-1 and TRBJ1-2; TRBD1 agrees at 8 bases. CDR1 is MGHRA and CDR2 is YSYEKL in the germline V gene. CDR3 length equals 15 residues. Losses at the gene ends were 4 bases for V and 4 bases for J; bases not matched to a gene: 8. The CDR3 is CASSLDRGRGYGYTF. CDR3 nucleotides: TGCGCCAGCAGCCTAGACAGGGGAAGAGGCTATGGCTACACCTTC.

This clonotype was observed many times. This chain connects TRBV18 to TRBJ2-5; tentative D call: TRBD2 (5 bases). Trimming removed 4 bases from V and 1 base from J, with 13 bases in between. The CDR3 sequence is 15 residues long. CDR1 is KGHSH, CDR2 LQKENI, per germline. This chain's CDR3 is CASSRGAAIQETQYF. The CDR3 coding sequence is TGTGCCAGCTCACGGGGAGCCGCGATCCAAGAGACCCAGTACTTC. The full variable domain, its missing parts supplied by reference TRBV18 and TRBJ2-5, is NAGVMQNPRHLVRRRGQEARLRCSPMKGHSHVYWYRQLPEEGLKFMVYLQKENIIDESGMPKERFSAEFPKEGPSILRIQQVVRGDSAAYFCASSRGAAIQETQYFGPGTRLLVL.

This chain links TRBV12-3 or TRBV12-4 with TRBJ1-3; D possibly corresponds to TRBD1 (5 bases). Trimming cost V 7 bases and J 4 bases, with 11 bases left between them. The CDR3 runs 13 residues. CDR3 coding DNA: TGTGCCAGCACAACAGGTTACGGAAACACCATATATTTT. Translation gives CASTTGYGNTIYF.

J is TRBJ1-2 and V is TRBV5-1; D gene ambiguous. Trimming shortened V by 4 bases and J by 8 bases, and 15 bases separated the two germline ends. This CDR3 contains 13 residues. Germline assignment: CDR1 SGHRS and CDR2 YFSETQ. The CDR3 nucleotides read TGCGCCAGCAGCCAACAAGAGGGCTGGGGCTACACCTTC. Encoded protein: CASSQQEGWGYTF.

This clonotype was found a few times. The chain carries TRBV18 and TRBJ2-3; D call uncertain. The germline CDR1 and CDR2 sequences are KGHSH and LQKENI. The V and J ends lost 1 base and 1 base respectively, with 9 bases between them. This CDR3 has 15 residues. In DNA, the CDR3 is TGTGCCAGCTCACCACGCGGCGATCGCACAGATACGCAGTATTTT. Translated, it gives CASSPRGDRTDTQYF. The full variable domain, its missing parts supplied by reference TRBV18 and TRBJ2-3, is NAGVMQNPRHLVRRRGQEARLRCSPMKGHSHVYWYRQLPEEGLKFMVYLQKENIIDESGMPKERFSAEFPKEGPSILRIQQVVRGDSAAYFCASSPRGDRTDTQYFGPGTRLTVL.

V is TRBV9 and J is TRBJ2-1; 7 nucleotides line up with TRBD1. Germline V CDR1 and CDR2: SGDLS, YYNGEE. V gave up 3 bases and J gave up 3 bases; unmatched junction bases: 3. The CDR3 spans 14 residues. CDR3 residues: CASSEGDSYNEQFF. The CDR3 nucleotides are TGTGCCAGCAGCGAGGGGGACAGCTACAATGAGCAGTTCTTC.

This clonotype was seen ten or more times. The chain joins TRBV7-9 to TRBJ2-1, with 7 bases identical to TRBD2. Trimming took 5 bases from V and 9 from J; bases not matched to a gene: 16. The CDR3 extends over 16 amino acids. From germline, CDR1 is SEHNR and CDR2 FQNEAQ (reference sequence). The chain's CDR3 is CASSPSGGRSYGEQFF. CDR3 sequence (DNA): TGTGCCAGCAGCCCGTCGGGGGGTCGGTCTTATGGTGAGCAGTTCTTC.

This clonotype was detected a few times. The rearrangement links TRBV20-1 to TRBJ1-1, with a tentative D call TRBD1 (6 bases). The ends were cut back, 0 bases at V and 0 bases at J, with 20 bases in the middle. This CDR3 is built from 18 residues. Germline V CDR1 and CDR2: DFQATT, SNEGSKA (reference sequence). This CDR3 reads CSARDRGDRPPMNTEAFF. CDR3 nucleotide sequence: TGCAGTGCTAGAGATCGGGGAGACAGGCCCCCAATGAACACTGAAGCTTTCTTT.

This clonotype appeared many times. J is TRBJ1-6 and V is TRBV7-8; no definite D call. V lost 7 bases and J lost 0, with 10 bases in between. In germline, CDR1 is SGHVS, CDR2 FQNEAQ. CDR3 size: 15 residues. The CDR3 DNA reads TGTGCCAGCATTAGAGGGAGCTCCTATAATTCACCCCTCCACTTT. Translation: CASIRGSSYNSPLHF.

The V call is TRBV6-5, the J call TRBJ2-1; a possible D gene is TRBD2 (5 bases). CDR1 MNHEY and CDR2 SVGAGI come from the germline V gene. The CDR3 spans 13 residues. V was pared by 10 bases and J by 8 bases, with 18 bases between. The CDR3 protein is CATVGLRGHEQFF. CDR3 nucleotides: TGTGCCACCGTCGGACTTCGGGGTCATGAGCAGTTCTTC.

This clonotype showed up just a few times. V usage is TRBV4-1 and J usage is TRBJ1-6; tentative D call: TRBD1 (5 bases). The CDR3 sequence is 16 residues long. Trimming left V 1 base short and J 10 bases short, with 17 bases between. The V gene's germline CDR1 is MGHRA and CDR2 YSYEKL. As DNA, the CDR3 is TGCGCCAGCAGCCAAGGAATTGGCAGGGATCTCTCACCCCTCCACTTT. It specifies CASSQGIGRDLSPLHF.

V and J are TRBV4-1 and TRBJ2-5; 10 bases fit TRBD2. This CDR3 has 16 amino acids. The germline gives CDR1 MGHRA, CDR2 YSYEKL. Germline trimming cut 0 bases from V and 5 bases from J; bases unmatched to any gene: 6. The CDR3 sequence is CASSQEPSGGLETQYF. For the CDR3, the DNA is TGCGCCAGCAGCCAAGAGCCTAGCGGGGGCTTGGAGACCCAGTACTTC.

A few counts support this clonotype. The rearrangement uses TRBV4-1 and TRBJ1-2; D ambiguous. Trimming took 5 bases from V and 0 from J, leaving 19 bases between them. Germline CDR1 is MGHRA and CDR2 is YSYEKL. This CDR3 contains 17 residues. The CDR3 DNA reads TGCGCCAGCAGCGACCCGGCTGGTGGCAGAGCTAACTATGGCTACACCTTC. Protein product: CASSDPAGGRANYGYTF.

The gene calls are TRBV10-2 and TRBJ1-6; the D is unclear. The CDR3 covers 14 residues. The V gene's germline CDR1 is WSHSY and CDR2 SAAADI. V was shortened by 6 bases and J by 7 bases, with 13 bases between the two germline ends. The CDR3 reads CASRTPDENSPLHF. DNA for the CDR3: TGCGCCAGCAGAACCCCGGATGAAAATTCACCCCTCCACTTT.

The chain is built from TRBV12-3 or TRBV12-4 and TRBJ2-7; D may match TRBD1 or TRBD2 (5 bases each). There are 13 residues in the CDR3. V lost 3 bases and J 3 bases, leaving 9 bases between the germline ends. The CDR3 region is CASSFREFYEQYV. The CDR3, as DNA: TGTGCCAGCAGTTTCAGGGAGTTCTACGAGCAGTACGTC.

This chain links TRBV7-2 with TRBJ1-5; 8 bases agree with TRBD1. V was pared by 5 bases and J by 6 bases, with 6 bases of the junction left unmatched. The CDR3 is made up of 14 amino acids. Germline lookup yields CDR1 SGHTA and CDR2 FQGNSA. The CDR3: CASSPGRGPQPQHF. CDR3 coding DNA: TGTGCCAGCAGCCCCGGCAGGGGGCCTCAGCCCCAGCATTTT.